The rows below give T cell receptor beta chains drawn from one sample of a study of blood T cells in healthy people across ages. Each CDR3 protein gets one entry after TCRdb re-called the 5' RACE reads with MiXCR. The table shows around 1,500,000 distinct CDR3 sequences, with 35% to 45% occurring only once. The sample consisted of blood. The receptors were gathered from a woman between 18 and 29 years old in good health. Both conserved end residues are part of each CDR3. D genes are given only for firm matches. Clone size is shown for a subset of rows, as once, few, many or a class of expanded clone.

j_gene: TRBJ2-3
d_gene: .
v_gene: TRBV20-1
abundance: .
CDR3aa: CSARDGSSLTDTQYF
CDR3nt: TGCAGTGCTAGAGATGGGTCTAGTCTCACAGATACGCAGTATTTT

j_gene: TRBJ2-3
d_gene: .
v_gene: TRBV7-2
abundance: .
CDR3aa: CASSFEGRADTQYF
CDR3nt: TGTGCCAGCAGCTTCGAGGGTAGGGCAGATACGCAGTATTTT

j_gene: TRBJ2-7
d_gene: .
v_gene: TRBV28
abundance: few
CDR3aa: CASSFQSYEQYF
CDR3nt: TGTGCCAGCAGTTTCCAATCCTACGAGCAGTACTTC

j_gene: TRBJ2-7
d_gene: .
v_gene: TRBV12-3/TRBV12-4
abundance: .
CDR3aa: CASSFDTAYEQYF
CDR3nt: TGTGCCAGCAGTTTCGACACGGCCTACGAGCAGTACTTC

j_gene: TRBJ2-1
d_gene: .
v_gene: TRBV20-1
abundance: .
CDR3aa: CSAHKGLLNEQFF
CDR3nt: TGCAGTGCTCATAAAGGACTGCTCAATGAGCAGTTCTTC

j_gene: TRBJ2-4
d_gene: TRBD2
v_gene: TRBV18
abundance: few
CDR3aa: CASSPGLAGENIQYF
CDR3nt: TGTGCCAGCTCACCAGGACTAGCGGGAGAGAACATTCAGTACTTC

j_gene: TRBJ1-1
d_gene: .
v_gene: TRBV24-1
abundance: .
CDR3aa: CATSDFGPVGAFF
CDR3nt: TGTGCCACCAGTGATTTCGGGCCGGTAGGAGCTTTCTTT

j_gene: TRBJ1-5
d_gene: .
v_gene: TRBV27
abundance: .
CDR3aa: CASSLARGRQPQHF
CDR3nt: TGTGCCAGCAGTTTAGCACGGGGGAGGCAGCCCCAGCATTTT

j_gene: TRBJ2-2
d_gene: .
v_gene: TRBV6-6
abundance: .
CDR3aa: CASTPGTRNGELFF
CDR3nt: TGTGCCAGCACCCCGGGAACCAGGAACGGGGAGCTGTTTTTT

j_gene: TRBJ2-7
d_gene: TRBD1
v_gene: TRBV5-5
abundance: .
CDR3aa: CASSLRTGAYYEQYF
CDR3nt: TGTGCCAGCAGCTTAAGGACAGGGGCCTACTACGAGCAGTACTTC

j_gene: TRBJ2-3
d_gene: .
v_gene: TRBV20-1
abundance: .
CDR3aa: CSALAVSTDTQYF
CDR3nt: TGCAGTGCTTTAGCTGTAAGCACAGATACGCAGTATTTT

j_gene: TRBJ1-4
d_gene: TRBD1
v_gene: TRBV7-9
abundance: .
CDR3aa: CASSPGTGNNEKLFF
CDR3nt: TGTGCCAGCAGCCCCGGGACAGGGAATAATGAAAAACTGTTTTTT

j_gene: TRBJ1-5
d_gene: .
v_gene: TRBV5-6
abundance: few
CDR3aa: CASSLGRGKPQHF
CDR3nt: TGTGCCAGCAGCTTGGGGCGGGGAAAGCCCCAGCATTTT

j_gene: TRBJ2-3
d_gene: .
v_gene: TRBV20-1
abundance: .
CDR3aa: CSAPLGDGADTQYF
CDR3nt: TGCAGTGCGCCGTTGGGCGACGGGGCAGATACGCAGTATTTT

j_gene: TRBJ2-3
d_gene: .
v_gene: TRBV10-3
abundance: .
CDR3aa: CAISEQAHSTDTQYF
CDR3nt: TGTGCCATCAGTGAGCAGGCACATTCCACAGATACGCAGTATTTT

j_gene: TRBJ1-5
d_gene: .
v_gene: TRBV3-1
abundance: .
CDR3aa: CASSQDLVEGQPQHF
CDR3nt: TGTGCCAGCAGCCAAGATCTGGTCGAGGGGCAGCCCCAGCATTTT

j_gene: TRBJ2-5
d_gene: .
v_gene: TRBV20-1
abundance: .
CDR3aa: CSAHPAGTSKETQYF
CDR3nt: TGCAGTGCTCATCCAGCAGGGACATCAAAAGAGACCCAGTACTTC

j_gene: TRBJ2-3
d_gene: TRBD2
v_gene: TRBV11-3
abundance: many
CDR3aa: CASSPIGLAEATDTQYF
CDR3nt: TGTGCCAGCAGCCCGATCGGACTAGCGGAGGCCACAGATACGCAGTATTTT

j_gene: TRBJ2-1
d_gene: .
v_gene: TRBV28
abundance: .
CDR3aa: CASSRDSQNNEQFF
CDR3nt: TGTGCCAGCAGTCGGGACTCTCAGAACAATGAGCAGTTCTTC

j_gene: TRBJ2-7
d_gene: TRBD1
v_gene: TRBV20-1
abundance: few
CDR3aa: CSARGQGIFEQYF
CDR3nt: TGCAGTGCTAGGGGACAGGGGATTTTCGAGCAGTACTTC

j_gene: TRBJ2-1
d_gene: TRBD2
v_gene: TRBV7-9
abundance: .
CDR3aa: CASSFILAGSDPRQFF
CDR3nt: TGTGCCAGCAGCTTCATACTAGCGGGGAGTGACCCGCGGCAGTTCTTC

j_gene: TRBJ2-1
d_gene: .
v_gene: TRBV9
abundance: .
CDR3aa: CASSVEWTDNEQFF
CDR3nt: TGTGCCAGCAGCGTAGAATGGACAGACAATGAGCAGTTCTTC

j_gene: TRBJ1-1
d_gene: .
v_gene: TRBV27
abundance: few
CDR3aa: CASRQVASYTEAFF
CDR3nt: TGTGCCAGCAGGCAGGTTGCCTCGTACACTGAAGCTTTCTTT

j_gene: TRBJ1-2
d_gene: .
v_gene: TRBV18
abundance: few
CDR3aa: CASSPLATGNYGYTF
CDR3nt: TGTGCCAGCTCACCATTAGCGACAGGAAACTATGGCTACACCTTC

j_gene: TRBJ2-1
d_gene: .
v_gene: TRBV6-6
abundance: few
CDR3aa: CASTSGPPRNEQFF
CDR3nt: TGTGCCAGCACCTCGGGCCCCCCGCGGAATGAGCAGTTCTTC